Below are 30 T cell receptor beta chains sequenced from a single sample in a study of blood T cells in healthy people across ages. Through a sample-barcoded 5' primer and a J-beta primer mix, a second PCR was run for roughly 6 to 11 cycles. MiXCR, applied by TCRdb to the 5' RACE reads, yields one record per CDR3 protein. The table has roughly 650,000 distinct CDR3 sequences, approximately 30% seen once; the top ten hold about 16%. The sequencing sample was made of blood. These receptors were collected from a woman aged 80 or older in good health.

This clonotype was observed a handful of times. The chain carries TRBV7-2 and TRBJ1-2, with D tentatively TRBD1 (6 bases). Germline CDR1 reads SGHTA; CDR2 reads FQGNSA. V lost 6 bases and J 4 bases, leaving 21 bases between the germline ends. The CDR3 runs to 16 residues. This CDR3 reads CASSPRGTGTPYGYTF. As DNA, the CDR3 is TGTGCCAGCAGTCCAAGGGGGACCGGGACACCCTATGGCTACACCTTC.

This clonotype was seen more than once but under ten times. The chain combines TRBV9 with TRBJ1-2, with D perhaps matching TRBD1 (5 bases). Trimming cost V 0 bases and J 8 bases, with 14 bases left between them. Per germline, CDR1 SGDLS and CDR2 YYNGEE. The CDR3 consists of 14 residues. CDR3 region: CASSVGEDRGGYTF. The CDR3 region has the DNA TGTGCCAGCAGCGTAGGGGAAGACCGGGGGGGCTACACCTTC.

This CDR3 reads CSVEPQDSYSEQYF. The CDR3 DNA reads TGCAGCGTTGAACCGCAAGACTCCTACAGTGAGCAGTACTTC. The chain combines TRBV29-1 with TRBJ2-1, with unresolved D. The closer fit of TRBJ2-7 to the DNA end suggests the J call may be wrong. Germline CDR1 is SQVTM and CDR2 is ANQGSEA. The CDR3 length is 14 residues.

Of note for this clonotype: A much larger clone differs by one base, so this may be a read error. CDR3 nucleotides: TGTGCCAGCAGCCAAGAAACCTCGACAGCAAATACGCAGTATTTT. This sequence encodes CASSQETSTANTQYF. This chain links TRBV3-1 with TRBJ2-3; possibly TRBD1 for D (5 bases). CDR3 length: 15 residues. The V and J ends lost 0 bases and 7 bases respectively, with 14 bases between them. The germline V gene encodes CDR1 LGHDT and CDR2 YNNKEL (reference sequence).

This clonotype appeared many times. V is TRBV7-2 and J is TRBJ2-3, with D possibly being TRBD2 (7 bases). Trimming took off 4 bases at V and 8 bases at J, with 22 bases between the two ends. The CDR3 runs 16 residues. Germline loops: CDR1 SGHTA, CDR2 FQGNSA. This CDR3 is CASSSRGGAERGTQYF. The DNA of the CDR3 is TGTGCCAGCAGCTCGAGGGGGGGGGCGGAAAGGGGTACGCAGTATTTT.

CDR3 coding DNA: TGTGCCAGCAGCTTAGGATTCTCCGGGGGGGGGAGAGATACGCAGTATTTT. Translating gives CASSLGFSGGGRDTQYF. This chain joins TRBV7-9 and TRBJ2-3, with 8 bases lining up with TRBD2. The CDR3 spans 17 residues. The trim removed 1 base at V and 5 bases at J, leaving 11 bases unmatched. Germline CDR1 and CDR2: SEHNR and FQNEAQ (reference sequence).

As to this clonotype: Mismatch with germline at one junction end may stem from a read error. The V call is TRBV30, the J call TRBJ1-6; D is uncertain. The CDR3 runs to 13 residues. Germline V gene lookup returns CDR1 GTSNPN and CDR2 SVGIG (reference sequence). The CDR3 DNA reads TGTGCCTGGAGTCTAGAAGTGGATTCACCCCTCTACTTT. It encodes CAWSLEVDSPLYF. The full variable domain, its missing parts supplied by reference TRBV30 and TRBJ1-6, is SQTIHQWPATLVQPVGSPLSLECTVEGTSNPNLYWYRQAAGRGLQLLFYSVGIGQISSEVPQNLSASRPQDRQFILSSKKLLLSDSGFYLCAWSLEVDSPLYFGNGTRLTVT.

In regard to this clonotype: A much larger clone differs from this one at a single base, so this may be a read error. CDR3 amino acids: CASSLGVAGGQQFF. As DNA, the CDR3 is TGTGCCAGCAGCTTAGGGGTAGCGGGGGGGCAGCAGTTCTTC. J is TRBJ2-1 and V is TRBV7-6, with TRBD2 matching 11 bases. Germline CDR1 SGHVS, CDR2 FNYEAQ. J lost 11 bases, V lost 1 base, and 4 bases had no gene match. CDR3 size: 14 residues.

This clonotype was seen repeatedly, ten times or more. The CDR3 DNA sequence: TGTGCCACCAGCAGAGATTTAGCGGGGGAACTGAAGTCCTACGAGCAGTACTTC. Residues: CATSRDLAGELKSYEQYF. V and J are TRBV15 and TRBJ2-7, with 9 bases matching TRBD2. V lost 0 bases to trimming and J lost 1 base; unmatched junction nucleotides: 10. Germline CDR1 LNHNV, CDR2 YYDKDF (reference sequence). This CDR3 is 18 amino acids long.

This clonotype has at least ten counts. The CDR3 is CATSRGGQGETQYF. The CDR3 nucleotides are TGTGCCACCAGCAGAGGAGGACAGGGGGAGACCCAGTACTTC. The chain has TRBV15 and TRBJ2-5; 9 bases map to TRBD1. The CDR3 extends over 14 amino acids. CDR1 and CDR2 from the germline V gene are LNHNV and YYDKDF (reference sequence). V lost 1 base, J lost 5 bases, and 2 bases stayed unmatched.

The chain has TRBV4-3 and TRBJ2-1; a weak D match, TRBD2 (6 bases). V lost 1 base to trimming and J lost 0 bases, with 10 bases between them. The CDR3 contains 16 residues. Per germline, CDR1 LGHNA and CDR2 YSLEER. The DNA of the CDR3 is TGCGCCAGCAGCCAAGCCCGGGGGAGCTCCTACAATGAGCAGTTCTTC. Translated, it gives CASSQARGSSYNEQFF.

The chain couples TRBV2 to TRBJ2-7, with TRBD2 matching over 11 bases. J gave up 6 bases and V 6 bases, and 7 bases lay outside the gene matches. The CDR3 extends over 14 amino acids. Germline assignment: CDR1 SNHLY and CDR2 FYNNEI. The CDR3 here is CASRGLAEIGEQYF. For the CDR3, the DNA is TGTGCCAGCAGGGGACTAGCGGAGATAGGCGAGCAGTACTTC.

This clonotype has at least ten counts. This chain connects TRBV20-1 to TRBJ2-3; D possibly uses TRBD1 or TRBD2 (5 bases each). V was trimmed by 0 bases and J by 3 bases, leaving 13 bases between them. This CDR3 has 15 residues. Germline V lookup: CDR1 DFQATT, CDR2 SNEGSKA (reference sequence). The CDR3 sequence is CSARDGAGRTDTQYF. DNA of the CDR3: TGCAGTGCTAGAGACGGTGCAGGGAGAACAGATACGCAGTATTTT.

A remark on this clonotype: At one boundary the junction diverges from the germline segment, which might be a read error. The chain uses TRBV12-3 or TRBV12-4 and TRBJ1-1; no firm D call. The CDR3 is 13 amino acids. CDR3 sequence: CASSLRENAEAFF. The CDR3 nucleotides read TGTGCCAGCAGTTTACGCGAGAACGCTGAAGCTTTCTTT.

This rearrangement joins TRBV5-1 to TRBJ2-3, with D perhaps matching TRBD1 or TRBD2 (5 bases each). Trimming took off 4 bases at V and 6 bases at J, with 12 bases between the two ends. The CDR3 loop spans 13 amino acids. Germline V gene lookup returns CDR1 SGHRS and CDR2 YFSETQ. The CDR3 is CASSINGADTQYF. CDR3 nucleotides: TGCGCCAGCAGCATTAACGGGGCGGATACGCAGTATTTT.

The V and J genes are TRBV29-1 and TRBJ2-5; TRBD2 agrees at 7 bases. The CDR3 has 11 amino acids. Germline loops: CDR1 SQVTM, CDR2 ANQGSEA. V trimming: 8 bases; J trimming: 7 bases; junction bases outside the gene matches: 7. In DNA form, the CDR3 reads TGCAGCCTCGAGCGGGAAGGGACCCAGTACTTC. This sequence encodes CSLEREGTQYF.

The chain has TRBV7-2 and TRBJ1-1; 11 bases map to TRBD1. The CDR3 totals 13 residues. The germline V gene has CDR1 SGHTA and CDR2 FQGNSA. The V gene end was trimmed by 5 bases and the J gene end by 10 bases; junction bases not matched to a gene: 6. The CDR3 DNA follows: TGTGCCAGCAGCAATCCCGGGACAGGGGGAGCTTTCTTT. Translation: CASSNPGTGGAFF.

In its sample, this clonotype was seen many times. In DNA, the CDR3 is TGTGCCAGCAGCTGGACAGGGGGCGGCTACACCTTC. Translated, it gives CASSWTGGGYTF. The rearrangement joins TRBV7-2 to TRBJ1-2; 11 bases line up with TRBD1. CDR3 size: 12 residues. V was clipped by 4 bases and J by 8 bases; unmatched bases: 0. The germline CDR1 and CDR2 sequences are SGHTA and FQGNSA. Full variable domain (remainder filled in from reference TRBV7-2 and TRBJ1-2): GAGVSQSPSNKVTEKGKDVELRCDPISGHTALYWYRQSLGQGLEFLIYFQGNSAPDKSGLPSDRFSAERTGGSVSTLTIQRTQQEDSAVYLCASSWTGGGYTFGSGTRLTVV.

There are many counts of this clonotype. One base away lies a much larger clone, so this may be a sequencing read error. The genes are TRBV20-1 and TRBJ2-3; either TRBD1 or TRBD2 may supply D (5 bases each). The germline V gene has CDR1 DFQATT and CDR2 SNEGSKA (reference sequence). This CDR3 comprises 12 residues. V was shortened by 7 bases and J by 5 bases, with 13 bases between the two germline ends. The CDR3 sequence: CSVLFGGDTQYF. DNA for the CDR3: TGCAGTGTCTTGTTTGGGGGAGATACGCAGTATTTT.

This clonotype has ten or more counts. The rearrangement uses TRBV12-3 or TRBV12-4 and TRBJ1-4, with TRBD1 identical over 7 bases. This CDR3 has 14 residues. The V gene end was trimmed by 6 bases and the J gene end by 4 bases; junction bases not matched to a gene: 5. The CDR3 loop reads CASRNRGFNEKLFF. In nucleotides, the CDR3 is TGTGCCAGCAGAAACAGGGGCTTTAATGAAAAACTGTTTTTT.

This clonotype was observed many times. The chain is built from TRBV20-1 and TRBJ2-3, with D possibly being TRBD2 (7 bases). The V gene lost 0 bases and the J gene lost 4 bases, with 14 bases spanning the gap. The CDR3 runs 15 residues. Germline CDR1 and CDR2: DFQATT and SNEGSKA (reference sequence). CDR3 DNA: TGCAGTGCTAGAGATTACGGGGGGCGAGCAGATACGCAGTATTTT. Translating it yields CSARDYGGRADTQYF.

This clonotype turned up a few times. Mismatch with germline at one junction end may stem from a read error. The V and J genes are TRBV2 and TRBJ1-2, with D unclear. The germline V gene encodes CDR1 SNHLY and CDR2 FYNNEI. This CDR3 spans 10 amino acids. The DNA for the CDR3 is TGTGCCAGCACCTCCATCGGCTGCACCTTC. Its translation is CASTSIGCTF.

This chain uses TRBV25-1 with TRBJ1-1; no definite D call. CDR1 and CDR2 (germline): MGHDK, SYGVNS. The CDR3 spans 12 residues. V lost 7 bases and J lost 1, with 7 bases in between. As DNA, the CDR3 is TGTGCCAGCAAGGAGGGGAACACTGAAGCTTTCTTT. Translation gives CASKEGNTEAFF.

V gene TRBV23-1 combines with J gene TRBJ1-4, with TRBD1 identical over 7 bases. TRBV23-1 is marked as an open reading frame, function uncertain. The CDR3 has 19 residues. Trimming cost V 3 bases and J 0 bases; bases outside gene matches: 13. Here the CDR3 reads CASSHPRTGLLPTNEKLFF. The CDR3 DNA sequence: TGCGCCAGCAGTCATCCCCGGACAGGTTTACTCCCAACTAATGAAAAACTGTTTTTT.

There are many counts of this clonotype. The chain couples TRBV7-9 to TRBJ2-2; the D gene is possibly TRBD1 (6 bases). V lost 3 bases and J 4 bases, leaving 9 bases between the germline ends. The CDR3 spans 14 residues. CDR1 SEHNR and CDR2 FQNEAQ come from the germline V gene (reference sequence). The CDR3 DNA sequence: TGTGCCAGCAGCTTCACAGGGACCACCGGGGAGCTGTTTTTT. Its protein is CASSFTGTTGELFF.

Ten or more counts support this clonotype. V usage is TRBV10-3 and J usage is TRBJ2-1, with D unresolved. Germline V gene sequence: CDR1 ENHRY, CDR2 SYGVKD. V was shortened by 6 bases and J by 8 bases, with 14 bases between the two germline ends. The CDR3 sequence is 13 residues long. The CDR3 nucleotides are TGTGCCATCAGACCCCAGAGTGTCGATGAGCAGTTCTTC. It specifies CAIRPQSVDEQFF.

Only a few counts were recorded for this clonotype. The gene calls are TRBV11-1 and TRBJ1-1, with 9 positions matching TRBD1. V lost 5 bases and J lost 11; bases outside the gene matches: 9. CDR1 and CDR2 from the germline V gene are SGHAT and FQDESV (reference sequence). This CDR3 has 13 amino acids. The CDR3 nucleotides are TGTGCCAGCAGCCTCGACAGGGGGATGAAGGCTTTCTTT. It codes for CASSLDRGMKAFF. Combining the CDR3 with reference TRBV11-1 and TRBJ1-1 gives the whole variable domain EAEVAQSPRYKITEKSQAVAFWCDPISGHATLYWYRQILGQGPELLVQFQDESVVDDSQLPKDRFSAERLKGVDSTLKIQPAELGDSAMYLCASSLDRGMKAFFGQGTRLTVV.

This clonotype has only one observation. A much larger clone lies one base from this, so it may be a read error. V and J are TRBV27 and TRBJ2-7, with 7 bases that match TRBD1. Germline loops: CDR1 MNHEY, CDR2 SMNVEV (reference sequence). This CDR3 is built from 14 residues. The CDR3 protein is CASSFLGQTYELYF. Written as DNA, the CDR3 is TGTGCCAGCAGTTTTTTGGGACAGACCTACGAGCTGTACTTC.

About this clonotype: A much larger clone is a single base away; this may be a read error. The chain couples TRBV24-1 to TRBJ2-7; D perhaps matches TRBD1 (5 bases). The CDR3 length is 17 residues. CDR1 is KGHDR and CDR2 is SFDVKD in the germline V gene. The CDR3 nucleotides are TGTGCCACCAGTGATTACAGGCTCGACGGGCCAACCTACGAGCGGTACTTC. This codes for CATSDYRLDGPTYERYF.

There are many counts of this clonotype. V usage is TRBV9 and J usage is TRBJ2-7; weak D call: TRBD1 (5 bases). Deletions cut 4 bases from V and 1 base from J, with 12 bases between. Germline V gene lookup returns CDR1 SGDLS and CDR2 YYNGEE. The CDR3 covers 14 residues. CDR3: CASSTTVLSYEQYF. CDR3 sequence (DNA): TGTGCCAGCAGCACGACAGTCCTTTCCTACGAGCAGTACTTC.